This passage covers 32 T cell receptor beta chains from one sample sequenced in a study of T cells in Graves' hyperthyroidism and ophthalmopathy. The CDR3 regions of TCR beta were amplified from RNA transcripts. Researchers ran a first-round RT-PCR on the TCR CDR3 using the HTBI primer set. TCRdb re-derived calls from the multiplex PCR reads in MiXCR, one entry per CDR3 protein. This table has approximately 560,000 distinct CDR3 sequences, about half appearing once. Sequences were obtained from peripheral blood or thyroid tissue (not recorded which). These receptors originate from a woman under 30 with Graves' hyperthyroidism.

On this clonotype itself: At one end, the junction sequence differs from germline, possibly due to a read error. The chain couples TRBV10-3 to TRBJ2-7, with 7 positions matching TRBD1. The CDR3 is 14 residues long. Germline V gene sequence: CDR1 ENHRY, CDR2 SYGVKD. Here the CDR3 reads CASSRQGVSYEQYF. Here the CDR3 DNA reads TGTGCCAGCAGTCGACAGGGAGTTTCCTACGAGCAGTACTTC.

This clonotype was observed a few times. The gene calls are TRBV15 and TRBJ1-2; 11 nucleotides agree with TRBD1. The CDR3 is 14 residues long. CDR1 and CDR2 (germline): LNHNV, YYDKDF (reference sequence). J was trimmed by 8 bases and V by 3 bases; bases with no gene match: 5. The CDR3 DNA is TGTGCCACCAGCAGCTCCCGGGACAGGGGGGGCTACACCTTC. It specifies CATSSSRDRGGYTF.

The chain combines TRBV15 with TRBJ1-3, with D maybe TRBD1 (5 bases). There are 16 residues in the CDR3. Trimming took 4 bases from V and 4 from J, leaving 17 bases between them. The germline V gene has CDR1 LNHNV and CDR2 YYDKDF (reference sequence). The CDR3 here is CATSKAGATAGNTIYF. The CDR3 region has the DNA TGTGCCACCAGCAAAGCAGGCGCGACAGCGGGAAACACCATATATTTT.

This chain connects TRBV19 to TRBJ1-1, with 7 bases matching TRBD1. This CDR3 is 14 amino acids long. V lost 3 bases to trimming and J lost 3 bases; unmatched junction nucleotides: 4. Germline values: CDR1 LNHDA, CDR2 SQIVND (reference sequence). The CDR3 nucleotides are TGTGCCAGTAGTATGGCAGGGGGAGACACTGAAGCTTTCTTT. The encoded protein is CASSMAGGDTEAFF.

J is TRBJ2-5 and V is TRBV11-3, with 9 bases that match TRBD2. CDR3 length equals 16 residues. The germline gives CDR1 SGHNT, CDR2 YENEEA. V was clipped by 2 bases and J by 2 bases; unmatched bases: 6. The CDR3 DNA reads as TGTGCCAGCAGCTTATGGCTAGCGGGGATACAAGAGACCCAGTACTTC. Amino acid sequence: CASSLWLAGIQETQYF.

Remarks on this clonotype: This sequence may be a read error, since a much larger clone differs from it by one base. V usage is TRBV5-1 and J usage is TRBJ2-7; possible D gene TRBD2, 6 bases. The CDR3 has 13 residues. The V end lost 3 bases, the J end lost 5 bases, and 12 bases lay between the germline ends. Germline V gene data show CDR1 as SGHRS and CDR2 as YFSETQ. CDR3 sequence: CASSWGDSNEQYF. The CDR3 DNA sequence: TGCGCCAGCAGCTGGGGGGATTCTAACGAGCAGTACTTC.

The chain carries TRBV9 and TRBJ2-2; D not resolved. Trimming took off 0 bases at V and 6 bases at J, with 12 bases between the two ends. There are 15 residues in the CDR3. Per the germline V gene, CDR1 is SGDLS and CDR2 is YYNGEE. CDR3 DNA: TGTGCCAGCAGCGTAGGTGGGGAAAGGGCCGGGGAGCTGTTTTTT. Encoded protein: CASSVGGERAGELFF.

The rearrangement uses TRBV15 and TRBJ1-2, with 7 bases aligning to TRBD1. This CDR3 region has 15 residues. V was pared by 8 bases and J by 5 bases, with 14 bases of the junction left unmatched. CDR1 is LNHNV and CDR2 is YYDKDF in the germline V gene (reference sequence). The CDR3 DNA follows: TGTGCCACCGAACGGGGGTCCCGGGACAGATATGGCTACACCTTC. Encoded protein: CATERGSRDRYGYTF.

Comment on this clonotype: Given a much more abundant clone one base away, this may be a read error. This chain joins TRBV15 and TRBJ2-2; TRBD2 is a possible D gene (5 bases). The CDR3 totals 14 residues. CDR1 is LNHNV and CDR2 is YYDKDF in the germline V gene (reference sequence). Here the CDR3 reads CATSRGSDTGEPFF. The CDR3 nucleotides read TGTGCCACCAGCAGAGGCAGTGACACCGGGGAGCCGTTTTTT. Combining the CDR3 with reference TRBV15 and TRBJ2-2 gives the whole variable domain DAMVIQNPRYQVTQFGKPVTLSCSQTLNHNVMYWYQQKSSQAPKLLFHYYDKDFNNEADTPDNFQSRRPNTSFCFLDIRSPGLGDTAMYLCATSRGSDTGEPFFGEGSRLTVL.

This clonotype showed up many times. The chain carries TRBV6-6 and TRBJ1-5, with D uncertain. V was trimmed by 6 bases and J by 2 bases, leaving 11 bases between them. CDR1 and CDR2 from the germline V gene are MNHNY and SVGAGI (reference sequence). This CDR3 is 14 amino acids long. For the CDR3, the DNA is TGTGCCAGCAGAAGCGGAAGGGGCAATCAGCCCCAGCATTTT. Translated: CASRSGRGNQPQHF.

The J gene is TRBJ1-5, the V gene TRBV7-9; D uncertain. Trimming took 2 bases from V and 4 from J, leaving 12 bases between them. Germline CDR1 reads SEHNR; CDR2 reads FQNEAQ (reference sequence). This CDR3 has 15 amino acids. CDR3: CASSLSPGGNQPQHF. The CDR3 bases are TGTGCCAGCAGCTTATCCCCCGGTGGGAATCAGCCCCAGCATTTT.

On this clonotype itself: A much larger clone lies a single base off, so this may be a read error. This likely comes from a read error, as the CDR3 has no conserved phenylalanine or tryptophan at its end. The rearrangement links TRBV29-1 to TRBJ1-5; D might be TRBD1 (6 bases). The V end was cut by 4 bases, the J end by 0 bases, with 10 bases between. From germline, CDR1 is SQVTM and CDR2 ANQGSEA. This CDR3 is built from 14 residues. The CDR3 loop reads CSVADRPSNQPQHL. The CDR3 DNA is TGCAGCGTTGCTGACAGGCCTAGCAATCAGCCCCAGCATCTT.

At least ten counts were recorded for this clonotype. The chain links TRBV4-3 to TRBJ2-7; the D is unclear. Germline V gene sequence: CDR1 LGHNA, CDR2 YSLEER. The CDR3 is 13 amino acids. Trimming took 0 bases from V and 0 from J, leaving 3 bases between them. CDR3 loop: CASSQDYSYEQYF. The CDR3 bases are TGCGCCAGCAGCCAAGACTACTCCTACGAGCAGTACTTC.

This clonotype was recorded many times. V and J are TRBV7-3 and TRBJ2-5; no definite D call. Germline V CDR1 and CDR2: SGHTA, FQGTGA. The V end lost 9 bases, the J end lost 10 bases, and 12 bases lay between the germline ends. The CDR3 is 10 amino acids. The CDR3 nucleotides read TGTGCCAGGATCCTAGGAGACCAGTACTTC. Protein product: CARILGDQYF. Complete variable domain (other parts from reference TRBV7-3 and TRBJ2-5): GAGVSQTPSNKVTEKGKYVELRCDPISGHTALYWYRQSLGQGPEFLIYFQGTGAADDSGLPNDRFFAVRPEGSVSTLKIQRTERGDSAVYLCARILGDQYFGPGTRLLVL.

The chain combines TRBV25-1 with TRBJ1-5; D is perhaps TRBD1 (5 bases). The germline gives CDR1 MGHDK, CDR2 SYGVNS. Trimming stripped 10 bases from V and 3 bases from J, with 19 bases between. This CDR3 has 15 residues. The CDR3: CANGRDSFPNQPQHF. CDR3 nucleotide sequence: TGTGCCAACGGGAGGGACTCCTTCCCCAATCAGCCCCAGCATTTT.

A few counts support this clonotype. V and J are TRBV7-9 and TRBJ2-7; 8 bases are shared with TRBD1. Per germline, CDR1 SEHNR and CDR2 FQNEAQ (reference sequence). The length of the CDR3 is 14 residues. V shed 5 bases, J shed 9 bases, and the junction held 12 bases outside the gene matches. CDR3 bases: TGTGCCAGCAGCCTCCAGGACAGGGATCTCATGCAGTACTTC. Translated: CASSLQDRDLMQYF.

This clonotype was recorded many times. CDR3 residues: CASSPQENTEAFF. In DNA, the CDR3 is TGTGCCAGCAGTCCTCAGGAGAACACTGAAGCTTTCTTT. The chain has TRBV2 and TRBJ1-1; no clear D. The CDR3 totals 13 residues. The germline V gene has CDR1 SNHLY and CDR2 FYNNEI. With 5 bases removed from V and 1 base from J, the gap between germline ends came to 8 bases. The whole variable domain, remainder taken from reference TRBV2 and TRBJ1-1, is EPEVTQTPSHQVTQMGQEVILRCVPISNHLYFYWYRQILGQKVEFLVSFYNNEISEKSEIFDDQFSVERPDGSNFTLKIRSTKLEDSAMYFCASSPQENTEAFFGQGTRLTVV.

Concerning this clonotype: This may be a read error, as it is one base from a much larger clone. The chain joins TRBV2 to TRBJ1-5; D perhaps matches TRBD1 (6 bases). Germline lookup yields CDR1 SNHLY and CDR2 FYNNEI. The CDR3 length is 14 residues. Trimming removed 6 bases at V and 4 bases at J, with 13 bases between. CDR3 sequence (DNA): TGTGCCAGCAGGGTGGACAGTGGTAATCAGCCCCAGCATTTT. It translates to CASRVDSGNQPQHF.

Concerning this clonotype itself: A single base separates this from a much larger clone, so it may be a read error. The rearrangement links TRBV10-3 to TRBJ1-1; D ambiguous. Germline loops: CDR1 ENHRY, CDR2 SYGVKD. The CDR3 runs to 13 residues. Trimming removed 2 bases from V and 11 bases from J, with 15 bases in between. Written as DNA, the CDR3 is TGTGCCATCAGTGAGCAAGGTGTCTTTGCCGCTTTCTTT. Its protein product is CAISEQGVFAAFF.

This clonotype was seen a handful of times. The chain has TRBV5-1 and TRBJ1-1; 8 bases fit TRBD1. The germline gives CDR1 SGHRS, CDR2 YFSETQ. Trimming took 0 bases from V and 11 from J; bases not matched to a gene: 9. CDR3 length: 14 amino acids. The CDR3 DNA sequence: TGCGCCAGCAGCTTGGCCGGGACAGGACTGGATGCTTTCTTT. This translates into CASSLAGTGLDAFF.

The chain links TRBV10-3 to TRBJ2-7; 7 bases are a match to TRBD2. Germline lookup yields CDR1 ENHRY and CDR2 SYGVKD. The V and J ends lost 3 bases and 4 bases, in that order; junction bases with no gene match: 6. The CDR3 runs 14 residues. The CDR3: CAISDEVGGYEQYF. CDR3 bases: TGTGCCATCAGTGATGAAGTGGGAGGGTACGAGCAGTACTTC.

The gene calls are TRBV4-2 and TRBJ1-2; D remains ambiguous. Germline CDR1 reads LGHNA; CDR2 reads YNFKEQ. The CDR3 length is 15 residues. Trimming removed 2 bases at V and 6 bases at J, with 16 bases between. CDR3 DNA: TGTGCCAGCAGCCAATCTACCAGGTCTATGAATGGCTACACCTTC. The encoded protein is CASSQSTRSMNGYTF.

As regards this clonotype: With a much larger clone just one base away, this may be a read error. In this CDR3 the conserved last residue, phenylalanine or tryptophan, is missing, so a read error is likely. It is unclear where the CDR3 begins or ends on the DNA, so no DNA is shown, and the CDR3 is as TCRdb lists it. The chain uses TRBV2 and TRBJ1-2. Germline lookup yields CDR1 SNHLY and CDR2 FYNNEI. Both ends counted, the CDR3 spans 10 residues. CDR3 loop: CASSDNGCTL.

For this clonotype: This may be a read error, as it is one base from a much larger clone. The J gene is TRBJ2-7, the V gene TRBV7-6; D gene ambiguous. Germline loops: CDR1 SGHVS, CDR2 FNYEAQ. V dropped 5 bases and J dropped 6 bases, with 14 bases sitting between them. The CDR3 loop spans 13 amino acids. CDR3 DNA sequence: TGTGCCAGCAGCCCCGGACGGAATTCCGAGCAGTACTTC. Translated: CASSPGRNSEQYF. Supplemented by reference TRBV7-6 and TRBJ2-7, the full variable domain reads GAGVSQSPRYKVTKRGQDVALRCDPISGHVSLYWYRQALGQGPEFLTYFNYEAQQDKSGLPNDRFSAERPEGSISTLTIQRTEQRDSAMYRCASSPGRNSEQYFGPGTRLTVT.

This clonotype has a single count. This sequence joins TRBV7-9 and TRBJ2-7, with 7 bases aligning to TRBD1. CDR1 is SEHNR, CDR2 FQNEAQ, per germline (reference sequence). The CDR3 runs to 15 residues. V shed 6 bases and J 2 bases; nucleotides not matched to a gene: 10. CDR3 sequence (DNA): TGTGCCAGCAGGAATAGGGGGACAGAGGCCTACGAGCAGTACTTC. Translating it yields CASRNRGTEAYEQYF.

This clonotype was seen ten or more times. The V and J genes are TRBV7-9 and TRBJ2-2; 10 bases are shared with TRBD1. V shed 6 bases, J shed 3 bases, and the junction held 4 bases outside the gene matches. CDR3 length: 15 residues. The germline gives CDR1 SEHNR, CDR2 FQNEAQ (reference sequence). In DNA, the CDR3 is TGTGCCAGCAGACCCGGGACAGGGGACACCGGGGAGCTGTTTTTT. Translating gives CASRPGTGDTGELFF.

This clonotype occurred many times. The chain is built from TRBV6-5 and TRBJ1-6, with TRBD1 matching 9 bases. The ends lost 6 bases at V and 7 bases at J; junction bases unmatched: 10. CDR1 is MNHEY, CDR2 SVGAGI, per germline. This CDR3 contains 16 residues. Written as DNA, the CDR3 is TGTGCCAGCAGCGCGGAATCGGGACAGGGAAATTCACCCCTCCACTTT. Translated: CASSAESGQGNSPLHF.

V usage is TRBV19 and J usage is TRBJ2-7; the match to TRBD1 covers 8 bases. Germline V gene data show CDR1 as LNHDA and CDR2 as SQIVND (reference sequence). The V and J ends lost 6 bases and 4 bases, in that order; junction bases with no gene match: 14. This CDR3 is 16 amino acids long. The CDR3 protein is CASSHAPGTGKYEQYF. In nucleotides, the CDR3 is TGTGCCAGTAGCCACGCCCCCGGGACAGGAAAATACGAGCAGTACTTC.

This clonotype was found many times. V is TRBV7-9 and J is TRBJ2-7, with 8 nucleotides matching TRBD1. Germline-derived CDR1 and CDR2 are SEHNR and FQNEAQ (reference sequence). J gave up 4 bases and V 2 bases, and 7 bases lay outside the gene matches. There are 15 residues in the CDR3. The CDR3 nucleotides read TGTGCCAGCAGCTTATGGGACAGGAGGGGATACGAGCAGTACTTC. Protein sequence: CASSLWDRRGYEQYF.

The CDR3 here is CSVQRGAVNTEAFF. The CDR3 coding sequence is TGCAGCGTCCAACGGGGGGCCGTGAACACTGAAGCTTTCTTT. The chain is built from TRBV29-1 and TRBJ1-1, with D tentatively TRBD1 (6 bases). The CDR3 length is 14 residues. Trimming took off 6 bases at V and 0 bases at J, with 14 bases between the two ends. CDR1 and CDR2 (germline): SQVTM, ANQGSEA.

CDR3 sequence reads: CASIPPGVKEEAFF. CDR3 bases: TGTGCCAGCATTCCCCCGGGGGTAAAGGAGGAAGCTTTCTTT. This sequence joins TRBV6-1 and TRBJ1-1, with D maybe TRBD1 (5 bases). Germline lookup yields CDR1 MNHNS and CDR2 SASEGT. CDR3 size: 14 residues. V lost 7 bases to trimming and J lost 8 bases, with 20 bases between them.

This clonotype was seen repeatedly, ten times or more. The J gene is TRBJ1-6, the V gene TRBV12-3 or TRBV12-4, with TRBD1 matching 7 bases. The CDR3 sequence is 14 residues long. Trimming cost V 7 bases and J 14 bases; bases outside gene matches: 14. The CDR3 here is CASTGTAKPAALHF. In DNA, the CDR3 is TGTGCCAGCACCGGGACAGCGAAACCTGCTGCCCTCCACTTT.